This TCR beta chain is drawn from a study of regulatory T cells in long-lasting Graves disease. CDR3 length: 13 amino acids. The J segment lost 7 bases and the V segment lost 7 bases, leaving 7 bases of the junction unmatched. Germline lookup yields CDR1 SNHLY and CDR2 FYNNEI. This clonotype has ten or more counts. To make TCR beta libraries, researchers used iRepertoire HTBI primers and Arm-PCR of CDR3 regions. TCRdb called the multiplex PCR reads again in MiXCR, with one record for every CDR3 protein. The sample records hundreds of thousands of distinct CDR3 sequences, more than 20% being singletons. Specified time point: persistent/refractory GD, antithyroid drugs over 5 years with positive TRAb. Researchers made the TCR library from RNA that was extracted from PBMCs. An endocrinology department located in Xi'an, China, was where the patients came from.

This rearrangement joins TRBV2 to TRBJ1-2; 9 nucleotides agree with TRBD1. The material sequenced was peripheral blood mononuclear cells (PBMCs), taken when the disease was refractory, from a patient treated with antithyroid drugs. This receptor was taken from a female donor with Graves disease. The CDR3 DNA reads TGTGCCAGCACCATAAACAGGGGGCTTGGCTACACCTTC. This sequence encodes CASTINRGLGYTF. The full variable domain, its missing parts supplied by reference TRBV2 and TRBJ1-2, is EPEVTQTPSHQVTQMGQEVILRCVPISNHLYFYWYRQILGQKVEFLVSFYNNEISEKSEIFDDQFSVERPDGSNFTLKIRSTKLEDSAMYFCASTINRGLGYTFGSGTRLTVV.